This T cell receptor (beta chain) was profiled in a study of Graves' ophthalmopathy and Graves' hyperthyroidism. Study-wide results and limits: Most expanded clonotypes from thyroid (those above 0.001 frequency) were also found in blood.

To note about this clonotype: Its specificity is unknown.

Investigators amplified TCR beta CDR3 regions from RNA transcripts. Amplification began with first-round RT-PCR using HTBI primers, then second-round multiplex PCR was performed. TCRdb recomputed calls from the multiplex PCR reads with MiXCR, one row per CDR3 protein. The repertoire includes roughly 600,000 distinct CDR3 sequences, about 40% of them detected once, and about 4.1% sits in the top ten. Per the germline V gene, CDR1 is MGHRA and CDR2 is YSYEKL. The CDR3 runs 18 residues. V was trimmed by 0 bases and J by 2 bases, leaving 20 bases between them. The receptor was isolated from an adult man with Graves' hyperthyroidism. The material sequenced was peripheral blood or thyroid tissue (not recorded which). The V and J genes are TRBV4-1 and TRBJ2-7; perhaps TRBD2 as D (6 bases). CDR3 in amino acids: CASSQDALSGGITYEQYF. CDR3 nucleotide sequence: TGCGCCAGCAGCCAAGATGCCCTATCCGGAGGGATTACCTACGAGCAGTACTTC.